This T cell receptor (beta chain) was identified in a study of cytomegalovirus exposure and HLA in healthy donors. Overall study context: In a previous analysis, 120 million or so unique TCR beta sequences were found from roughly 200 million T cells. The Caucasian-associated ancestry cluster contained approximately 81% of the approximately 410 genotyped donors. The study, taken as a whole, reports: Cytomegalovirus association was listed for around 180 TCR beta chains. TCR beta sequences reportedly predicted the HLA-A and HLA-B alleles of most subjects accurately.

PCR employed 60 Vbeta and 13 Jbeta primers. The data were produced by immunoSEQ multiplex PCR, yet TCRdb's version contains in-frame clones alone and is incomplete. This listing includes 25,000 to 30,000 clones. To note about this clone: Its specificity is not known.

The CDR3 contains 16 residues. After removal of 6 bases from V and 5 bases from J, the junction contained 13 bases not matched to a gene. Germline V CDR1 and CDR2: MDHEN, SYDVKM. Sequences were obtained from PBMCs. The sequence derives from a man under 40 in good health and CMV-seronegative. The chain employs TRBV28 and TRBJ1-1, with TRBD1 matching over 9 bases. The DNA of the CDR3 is TGTGCCAGCAGCAATAGGGTGGGACAGGGTTTAACTGAAGCTTTCTTT. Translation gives CASSNRVGQGLTEAFF.